This TCR beta chain came from a study of cytomegalovirus exposure and HLA in healthy donors. Study-wide points: Accounts indicate the classifier identified cytomegalovirus status with strong specificity and sensitivity. Some V segments could not be told apart, so they were left out, TRBV6-2 and TRBV6-3 among them.

This CDR3 spans 16 amino acids. Germline V gene lookup returns CDR1 LGHNA and CDR2 YSLEER. V dropped 2 bases and J dropped 0 bases, with 13 bases sitting between them. Primers included in the PCR were 60 Vbeta and 13 Jbeta primers. The table came from immunoSEQ multiplex PCR; TCRdb's copy has only in-frame clones and leaves some out. The data hold about 76,000 clones, with roughly two thirds observed a single time. Note on this clone: Its cognate antigen is unknown.

The sequenced sample was PBMCs. The chain uses TRBV4-3 and TRBJ2-5; unclear D gene. This receptor was taken from a man between 60 and 75 years old in good health and CMV-seropositive. This CDR3 reads CASSQSPVSYQETQYF. CDR3 coding DNA: TGCGCCAGCAGCCAAAGTCCGGTGTCTTACCAAGAGACCCAGTACTTC.